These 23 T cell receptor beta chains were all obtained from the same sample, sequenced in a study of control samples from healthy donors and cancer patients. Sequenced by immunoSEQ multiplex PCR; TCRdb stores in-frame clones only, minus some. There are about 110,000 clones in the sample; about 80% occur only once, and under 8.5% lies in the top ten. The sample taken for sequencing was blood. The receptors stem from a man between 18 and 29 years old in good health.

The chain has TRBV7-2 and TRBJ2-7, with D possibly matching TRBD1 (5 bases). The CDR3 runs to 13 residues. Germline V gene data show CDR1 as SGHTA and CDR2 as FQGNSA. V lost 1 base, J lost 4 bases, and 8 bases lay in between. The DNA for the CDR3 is TGTGCCAGCAGCTTAGGCAGGGTTTACGAGCAGTACTTC. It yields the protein CASSLGRVYEQYF.

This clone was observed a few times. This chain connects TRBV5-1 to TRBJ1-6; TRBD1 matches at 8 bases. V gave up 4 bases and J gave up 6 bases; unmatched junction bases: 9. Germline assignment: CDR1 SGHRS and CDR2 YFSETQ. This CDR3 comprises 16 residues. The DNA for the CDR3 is TGCGCCAGCAGCCATGGACAGGGAAGTGGTAATTCACCCCTCCACTTT. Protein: CASSHGQGSGNSPLHF.

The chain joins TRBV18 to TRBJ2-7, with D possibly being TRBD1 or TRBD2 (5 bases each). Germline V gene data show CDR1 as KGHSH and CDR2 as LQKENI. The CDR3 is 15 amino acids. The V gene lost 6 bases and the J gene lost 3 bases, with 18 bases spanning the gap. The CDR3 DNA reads TGTGCCAGCTCGCTCCTAGGGACCAGTAACTACGAGCAGTACTTC. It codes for CASSLLGTSNYEQYF.

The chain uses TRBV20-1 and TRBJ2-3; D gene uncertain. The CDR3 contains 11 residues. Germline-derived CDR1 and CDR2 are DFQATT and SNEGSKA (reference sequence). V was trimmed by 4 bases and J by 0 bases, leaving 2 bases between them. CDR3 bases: TGCAGTGCTATAAGCACAGATACGCAGTATTTT. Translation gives CSAISTDTQYF.

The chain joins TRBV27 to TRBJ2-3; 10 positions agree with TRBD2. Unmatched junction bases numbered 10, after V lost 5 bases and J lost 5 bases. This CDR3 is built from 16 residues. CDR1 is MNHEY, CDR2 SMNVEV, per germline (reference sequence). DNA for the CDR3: TGTGCCAGCAGTCCGTCTGTAGCGGGGGGCAGAGATACGCAGTATTTT. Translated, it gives CASSPSVAGGRDTQYF.

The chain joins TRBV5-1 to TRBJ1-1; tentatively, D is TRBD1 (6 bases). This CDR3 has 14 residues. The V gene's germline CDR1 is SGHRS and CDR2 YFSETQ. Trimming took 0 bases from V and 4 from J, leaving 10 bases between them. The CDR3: CASSLEGGSTEAFF. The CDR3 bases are TGCGCCAGCAGCTTGGAAGGGGGTTCCACTGAAGCTTTCTTT.

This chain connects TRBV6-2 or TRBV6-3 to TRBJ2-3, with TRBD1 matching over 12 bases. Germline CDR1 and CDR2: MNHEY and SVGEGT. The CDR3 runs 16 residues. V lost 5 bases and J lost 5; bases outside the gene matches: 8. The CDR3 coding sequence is TGTGCCAGCAGTCCCCGGGACAGGGGGCCGGTAGATACGCAGTATTTT. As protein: CASSPRDRGPVDTQYF.

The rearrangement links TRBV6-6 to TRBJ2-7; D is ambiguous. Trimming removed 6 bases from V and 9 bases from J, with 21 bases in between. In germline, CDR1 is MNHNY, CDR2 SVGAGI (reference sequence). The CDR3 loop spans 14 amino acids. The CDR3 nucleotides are TGTGCCAGCAGAGAGACCCCGGGCAATACCGGGCAGTACTTC. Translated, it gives CASRETPGNTGQYF.

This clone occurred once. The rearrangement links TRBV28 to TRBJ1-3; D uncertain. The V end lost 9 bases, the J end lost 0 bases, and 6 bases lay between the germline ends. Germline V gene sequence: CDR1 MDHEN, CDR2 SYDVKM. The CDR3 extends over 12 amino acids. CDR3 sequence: CASIASGNTIYF. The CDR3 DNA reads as TGTGCCAGTATAGCCTCTGGAAACACCATATATTTT.

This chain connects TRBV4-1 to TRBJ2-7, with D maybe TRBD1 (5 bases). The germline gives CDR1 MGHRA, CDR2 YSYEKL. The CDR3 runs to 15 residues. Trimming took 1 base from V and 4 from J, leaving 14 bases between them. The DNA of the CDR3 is TGCGCCAGCAGCCAAGTAATAACAGGACAATACGAGCAGTACTTC. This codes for CASSQVITGQYEQYF.

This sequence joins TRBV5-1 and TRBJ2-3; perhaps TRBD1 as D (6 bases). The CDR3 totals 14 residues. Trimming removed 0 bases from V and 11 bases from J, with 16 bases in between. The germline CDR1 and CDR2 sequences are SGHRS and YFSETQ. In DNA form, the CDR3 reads TGCGCCAGCAGCTTGGGGGTAGGGGGACGGGAGCAGTATTTT. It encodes CASSLGVGGREQYF.

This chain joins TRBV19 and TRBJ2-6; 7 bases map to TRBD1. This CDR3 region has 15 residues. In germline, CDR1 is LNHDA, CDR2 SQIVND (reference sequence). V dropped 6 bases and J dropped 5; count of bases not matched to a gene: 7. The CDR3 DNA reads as TGTGCCAGTAGCACTCTGACAGGGCGGGCCAACGTCCTGACTTTC. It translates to CASSTLTGRANVLTF. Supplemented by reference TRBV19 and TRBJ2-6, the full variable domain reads DGGITQSPKYLFRKEGQNVTLSCEQNLNHDAMYWYRQDPGQGLRLIYYSQIVNDFQKGDIAEGYSVSREKKESFPLTVTSAQKNPTAFYLCASSTLTGRANVLTFGAGSRLTVL.

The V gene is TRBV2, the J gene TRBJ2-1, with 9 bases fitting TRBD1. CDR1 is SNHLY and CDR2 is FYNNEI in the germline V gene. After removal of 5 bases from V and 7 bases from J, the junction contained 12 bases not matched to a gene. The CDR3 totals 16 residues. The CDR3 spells CASSPGQGILQNEQFF. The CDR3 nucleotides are TGTGCCAGCAGTCCGGGACAGGGTATTCTCCAGAATGAGCAGTTCTTC.

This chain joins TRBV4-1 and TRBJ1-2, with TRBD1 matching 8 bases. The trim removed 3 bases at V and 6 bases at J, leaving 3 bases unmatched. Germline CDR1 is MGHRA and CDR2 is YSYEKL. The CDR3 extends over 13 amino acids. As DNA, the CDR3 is TGCGCCAGCAGCCAGACAGGGGTTCATGGCTACACCTTC. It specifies CASSQTGVHGYTF.

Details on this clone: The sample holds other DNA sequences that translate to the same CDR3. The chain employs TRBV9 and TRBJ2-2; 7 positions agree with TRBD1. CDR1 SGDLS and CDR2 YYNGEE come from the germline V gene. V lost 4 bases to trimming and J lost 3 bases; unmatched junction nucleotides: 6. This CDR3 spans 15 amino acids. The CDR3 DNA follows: TGTGCCAGCAGCCCTAGACAGGGCGACACCGGGGAGCTGTTTTTT. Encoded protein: CASSPRQGDTGELFF.

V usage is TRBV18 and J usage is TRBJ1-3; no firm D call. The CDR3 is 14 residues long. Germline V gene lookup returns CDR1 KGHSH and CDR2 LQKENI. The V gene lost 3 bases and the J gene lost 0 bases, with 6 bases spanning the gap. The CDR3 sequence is CASSPLDSGNTIYF. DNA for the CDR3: TGTGCCAGCTCACCCTTGGACTCTGGAAACACCATATATTTT. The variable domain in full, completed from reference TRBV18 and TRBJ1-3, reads NAGVMQNPRHLVRRRGQEARLRCSPMKGHSHVYWYRQLPEEGLKFMVYLQKENIIDESGMPKERFSAEFPKEGPSILRIQQVVRGDSAAYFCASSPLDSGNTIYFGEGSWLTVV.

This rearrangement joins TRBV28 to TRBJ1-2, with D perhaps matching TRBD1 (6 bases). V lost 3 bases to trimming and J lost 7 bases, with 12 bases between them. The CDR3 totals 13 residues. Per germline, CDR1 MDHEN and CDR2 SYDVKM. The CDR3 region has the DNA TGTGCCAGCAGTTTTCCGGGGGCGCTTGGCTACACCTTC. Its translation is CASSFPGALGYTF.

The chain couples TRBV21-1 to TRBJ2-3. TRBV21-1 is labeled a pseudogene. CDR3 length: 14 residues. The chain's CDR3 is CASVGPASQDTQYF. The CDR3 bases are TGTGCCAGCGTCGGCCCGGCCTCCCAAGATACGCAGTATTTT.

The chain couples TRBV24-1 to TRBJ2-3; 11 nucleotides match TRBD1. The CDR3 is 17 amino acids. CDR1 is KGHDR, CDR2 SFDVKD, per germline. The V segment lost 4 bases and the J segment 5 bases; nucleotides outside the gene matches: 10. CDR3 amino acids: CATSDWGTGGFGDTQYF. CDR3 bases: TGTGCCACCAGTGACTGGGGGACAGGGGGTTTTGGAGATACGCAGTATTTT.

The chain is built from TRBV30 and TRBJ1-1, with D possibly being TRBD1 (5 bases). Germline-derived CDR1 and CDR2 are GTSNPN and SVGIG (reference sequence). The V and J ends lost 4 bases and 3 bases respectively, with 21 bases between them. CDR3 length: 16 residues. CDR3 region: CAWTRRGRAWDTEAFF. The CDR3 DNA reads TGTGCCTGGACCCGAAGGGGCAGGGCTTGGGACACTGAAGCTTTCTTT.

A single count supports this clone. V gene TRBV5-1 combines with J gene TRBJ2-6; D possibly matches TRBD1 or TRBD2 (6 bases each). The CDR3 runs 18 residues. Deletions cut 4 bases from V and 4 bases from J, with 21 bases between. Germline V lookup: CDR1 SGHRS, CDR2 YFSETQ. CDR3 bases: TGCGCCAGCAGCCCCGGGGGCGCAGAGAATTACGGGGCCAACGTCCTGACTTTC. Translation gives CASSPGGAENYGANVLTF.

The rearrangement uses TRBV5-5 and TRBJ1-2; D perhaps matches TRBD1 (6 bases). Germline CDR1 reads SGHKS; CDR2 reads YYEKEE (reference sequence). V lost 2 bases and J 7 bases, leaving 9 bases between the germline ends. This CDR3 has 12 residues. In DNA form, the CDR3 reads TGTGCCAGCAGCTTAGGGGGTTCTGGCTACACCTTC. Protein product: CASSLGGSGYTF.

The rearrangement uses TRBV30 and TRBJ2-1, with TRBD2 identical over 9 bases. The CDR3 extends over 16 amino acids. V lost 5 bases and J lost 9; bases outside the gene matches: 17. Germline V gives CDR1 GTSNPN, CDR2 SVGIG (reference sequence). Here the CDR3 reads CAWDRSKRGAPSEQFF. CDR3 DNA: TGTGCCTGGGACCGATCTAAGCGGGGGGCCCCAAGTGAGCAGTTCTTC. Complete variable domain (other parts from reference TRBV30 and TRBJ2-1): SQTIHQWPATLVQPVGSPLSLECTVEGTSNPNLYWYRQAAGRGLQLLFYSVGIGQISSEVPQNLSASRPQDRQFILSSKKLLLSDSGFYLCAWDRSKRGAPSEQFFGPGTRLTVL.